A selection of T cell receptor beta chains follows, all from one sample in a study of T cell changes during pregnancy in multiple sclerosis. The data were produced by immunoSEQ multiplex PCR, yet TCRdb's version contains in-frame clones alone and is incomplete. The sample records 45,000 to 55,000 clones, 85% to 90% being singletons. The sequenced sample was peripheral blood, obtained in the first trimester of pregnancy. Source of these receptors: a female donor in good health, enrolled as a control in a pregnancy study. Each CDR3 is given with its conserved first and last residue. The D gene is left open where the match is weak. The size of a clone is reported for some rows only, either as once, few or many, or as a class for expanded clones.

clone_size,d_call,v_call,j_call,cdr3_aa,cdr3_nt
-,TRBD2,TRBV28,TRBJ2-1,CASKQTGTRDDEQFF,TGTGCCAGCAAACAAACCGGGACTAGAGACGATGAGCAGTTCTTC
-,TRBD2,TRBV4-1,TRBJ2-5,CASSQDQAGVQETQYF,TGCGCCAGCAGCCAAGATCAAGCGGGAGTACAAGAGACCCAGTACTTC
-,-,TRBV28,TRBJ1-3,CASSFGRAGNTIYF,TGTGCCAGCAGTTTTGGCAGGGCTGGAAACACCATATATTTT
-,-,TRBV28,TRBJ2-7,CASRAENYEQYF,TGTGCCAGCAGGGCGGAGAACTACGAGCAGTACTTC
-,TRBD1,TRBV15,TRBJ1-5,CATSRESSRDRVTGRYSNQPQHF,TGTGCCACCAGCAGGGAAAGCTCCCGGGACAGGGTAACAGGCCGGTATAGCAATCAGCCCCAGCATTTT
once,-,TRBV5-1,TRBJ2-7,CASSANTPPEQYF,TGCGCCAGCAGCGCCAACACCCCTCCCGAGCAGTACTTC
-,-,TRBV15,TRBJ1-5,CATSRGASNQPQHF,TGTGCCACCAGCAGAGGGGCAAGCAATCAGCCCCAGCATTTT
once,-,TRBV28,TRBJ2-7,CASSSGGFYEQYF,TGTGCCAGCAGTTCTGGCGGATTCTACGAGCAGTACTTC
-,-,TRBV11-2,TRBJ1-6,CASSSHRGKNSPLHF,TGTGCCAGCAGCTCCCACCGGGGGAAGAATTCACCCCTCCACTTT
-,TRBD1,TRBV5-1,TRBJ1-2,CASSTGEFNGYTF,TGCGCCAGTTCAACAGGGGAATTCAATGGCTACACCTTC
-,-,TRBV19,TRBJ1-2,CASSMATALYYGYTF,TGTGCCAGTAGTATGGCGACAGCTCTGTACTATGGCTACACCTTC
once,TRBD2,TRBV7-2,TRBJ2-1,CASSFRTTGLAAYNEQFF,TGTGCCAGCAGCTTCAGAACAACGGGACTAGCGGCGTACAATGAGCAGTTCTTC
few,-,TRBV28,TRBJ1-2,CASRQANNYGYTF,TGTGCCAGCAGACAGGCAAATAACTATGGCTACACCTTC
-,TRBD1,TRBV5-4,TRBJ2-5,CASSFWTGGETQYF,TGTGCCAGCAGCTTCTGGACAGGGGGGGAGACCCAGTACTTC
-,-,TRBV18,TRBJ2-2,CASSPSRGNTGELFF,TGTGCCAGCTCACCTTCGCGGGGGAACACCGGGGAGCTGTTTTTT
-,-,TRBV7-9,TRBJ2-3,CASSLADRRDTQYF,TGTGCCAGCAGCTTAGCAGATAGAAGAGATACGCAGTATTTT
-,TRBD2,TRBV4-3,TRBJ2-2,CASSQDLAGNTGELFF,TGCGCCAGCAGCCAAGATCTAGCGGGAAACACCGGGGAGCTGTTTTTT
-,TRBD1,TRBV6-6,TRBJ2-5,CASSYTVLQGKETQYF,TGTGCCAGCAGTTACACCGTATTACAGGGGAAAGAGACCCAGTACTTC
-,TRBD2,TRBV29-1,TRBJ2-7,CSVYTSGRGDEQYF,TGCAGCGTGTACACTAGCGGGAGAGGAGACGAGCAGTACTTC
-,-,TRBV30,TRBJ1-6,CAWTGENNSPLHF,TGTGCCTGGACAGGCGAGAATAATTCACCCCTCCACTTT